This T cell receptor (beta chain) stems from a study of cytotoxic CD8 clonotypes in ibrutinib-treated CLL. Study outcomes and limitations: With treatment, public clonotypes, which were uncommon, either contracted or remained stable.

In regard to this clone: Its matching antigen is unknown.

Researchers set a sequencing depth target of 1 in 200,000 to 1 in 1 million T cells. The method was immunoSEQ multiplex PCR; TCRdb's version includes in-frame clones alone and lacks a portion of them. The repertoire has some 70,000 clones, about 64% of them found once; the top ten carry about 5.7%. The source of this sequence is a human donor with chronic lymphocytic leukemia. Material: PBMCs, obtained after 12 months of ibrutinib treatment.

The CDR3 sequence is CASSRGGPNTEAFF. CDR3 sequence (DNA): TGCGCCAGCTCAAGGGGGGGACCGAACACTGAAGCTTTCTTT. The rearrangement links TRBV5-1 to TRBJ1-1; tentatively, D is TRBD1 (6 bases). The CDR3 runs 14 residues. Trimming took 7 bases from V and 1 from J, leaving 14 bases between them. Looked up from germline, CDR1 is SGHRS and CDR2 is YFSETQ.